Listed here are 25 T cell receptor beta chains from one sample, sequenced in a study of post-analysis software for immune sequencing data. Unique molecular identifiers had been added to the TCR beta cDNA libraries. Via MiXCR, TCRdb re-called the PCR reads, giving one row per CDR3 protein. In the table there are roughly 150,000 distinct CDR3 sequences, around 36% of which are singletons. Here the sequenced sample was blood, taken after autologous hematopoietic stem cell transplantation. Receptors originate from a girl aged 10-17 years with multiple sclerosis.

V usage is TRBV20-1 and J usage is TRBJ2-4; 12 nucleotides align to TRBD2. The DNA end lines up better with TRBJ2-7; the J call may be wrong. The CDR3 covers 15 residues. Germline V CDR1 and CDR2: DFQATT, SNEGSKA (reference sequence). CDR3 coding DNA: TGCAGTGCTGAGGGACTAGCGGGCCTCCGCGACGAGCAGTACTTC. Protein: CSAEGLAGLRDEQYF.

This clonotype has just one count. At one end, the junction sequence differs from germline, possibly due to a read error. The CDR3 region is CASSLEGSRYQETHYF. The CDR3, as DNA: TGCGCCAGCAGCTTGGAAGGGAGTAGATACCAAGAGACCCACTACTTC. The chain carries TRBV5-1 and TRBJ2-5; D perhaps matches TRBD2 (5 bases). CDR1 is SGHRS, CDR2 YFSETQ, per germline. CDR3 length: 16 residues.

This clonotype was seen a few times. V is TRBV4-3 and J is TRBJ2-1; TRBD2 might be the D (5 bases). Looked up from germline, CDR1 is LGHNA and CDR2 is YSLEER. V shed 0 bases and J shed 6 bases, with 15 bases lying between them. The CDR3 length is 16 residues. The CDR3 sequence is CASSQDWASRFNEQFF. The CDR3, as DNA: TGCGCCAGCAGCCAAGATTGGGCTAGCAGGTTCAATGAGCAGTTCTTC.

This clonotype showed up just a few times. J is TRBJ2-2 and V is TRBV12-3 or TRBV12-4; 7 nucleotides align to TRBD1. The V segment lost 5 bases and the J segment 3 bases; nucleotides outside the gene matches: 9. The CDR3 spans 16 residues. In DNA form, the CDR3 reads TGTGCCAGCAGTCCCCCGGACAGGAGGCACACCGGGGAGCTGTTTTTT. Its protein is CASSPPDRRHTGELFF.

This chain connects TRBV5-6 to TRBJ1-1; tentative D call: TRBD1 (6 bases). V was shortened by 1 base and J by 7 bases, with 8 bases between the two germline ends. The V gene's germline CDR1 is SGHDT and CDR2 YYEEEE. The CDR3 is made up of 12 amino acids. The CDR3 nucleotides are TGTGCCAGCAGCTTGACAGGGCTTGAAGCTTTCTTT. This codes for CASSLTGLEAFF.

Remarks on this clonotype: A much larger clone differs from this one at a single base, so this may be a read error. The chain carries TRBV12-3 or TRBV12-4 and TRBJ1-5; no definite D call. The CDR3 length is 13 residues. CDR3 nucleotides: TGTGCCAGCGGTTTAAACGGGAATCAGCCCCAGCATTTT. This translates into CASGLNGNQPQHF.

This sequence joins TRBV2 and TRBJ2-7; D perhaps matches TRBD1 (6 bases). Matching the DNA end better, TRBJ2-5 makes the J call doubtful. The CDR3 runs 15 residues. The germline gives CDR1 SNHLY, CDR2 FYNNEI. The DNA of the CDR3 is TGTGCCAGCAGTGAGTTCCGGACAGAGCAAGAGACCCAGTACTTC. Translation: CASSEFRTEQETQYF.

The chain links TRBV6-6 to TRBJ2-2; 9 nucleotides match TRBD2. The CDR3 consists of 17 residues. J lost 4 bases, V lost 2 bases, and 8 bases had no gene match. From germline, CDR1 is MNHNY and CDR2 SVGAGI (reference sequence). CDR3 loop: CASSYPIAGAGTGELFF. The DNA of the CDR3 is TGTGCCAGCAGTTACCCCATAGCGGGAGCGGGCACCGGGGAGCTGTTTTTT.

Details on this clonotype: Relative to the germline gene, one junction end is altered; a read error may explain this. V is TRBV7-2 and J is TRBJ2-6, with TRBD1 identical over 7 bases. The length of the CDR3 is 17 residues. CDR1 and CDR2 from the germline V gene are SGHTA and FQGNSA. This CDR3 reads CASSLDRTGSGANVRTF. CDR3 nucleotides: TGTGCCAGCAGCTTAGACCGGACAGGCTCTGGGGCCAACGTCCGGACTTTC.

The chain has TRBV7-9 and TRBJ1-4; 8 positions match TRBD1. J lost 4 bases, V lost 5 bases, and 3 bases had no gene match. CDR1 and CDR2 (germline): SEHNR, FQNEAQ (reference sequence). The CDR3 sequence is 14 residues long. CDR3 loop: CASSPGQDNEKLFF. CDR3 DNA: TGTGCCAGCAGCCCGGGACAGGATAATGAAAAACTGTTTTTT.

The chain joins TRBV6-5 to TRBJ1-5; D gene uncertain. Deletions cut 6 bases from V and 2 bases from J, with 14 bases between. The CDR3 contains 15 residues. Per germline, CDR1 MNHEY and CDR2 SVGAGI. The CDR3 loop reads CASSPDRSGNQPQHF. CDR3 DNA: TGTGCCAGCAGCCCAGACCGGTCTGGCAATCAGCCCCAGCATTTT.

In its sample, this clonotype was seen a few times. The chain links TRBV12-3 or TRBV12-4 to TRBJ2-7; 7 bases are shared with TRBD1. V lost 6 bases and J lost 2; bases outside the gene matches: 10. CDR3 length: 15 amino acids. This CDR3 reads CASSRQGPVTYEQYF. CDR3 bases: TGTGCCAGCAGCCGACAGGGTCCTGTAACCTACGAGCAGTACTTC.

The V call is TRBV27, the J call TRBJ1-5; D is unresolved. V was clipped by 4 bases and J by 5 bases, with 9 bases between them. This CDR3 has 13 residues. Looked up from germline, CDR1 is MNHEY and CDR2 is SMNVEV (reference sequence). This CDR3 is CASSSGSYQPQHF. In nucleotides, the CDR3 is TGTGCCAGCAGTTCAGGCAGCTATCAGCCCCAGCATTTT.

As DNA, the CDR3 is TGCAGCATAGGGGGCGTCACTGATGAAAAACTGTTTTTT. Protein sequence: CSIGGVTDEKLFF. The chain links TRBV20-1 to TRBJ1-4, with 7 bases matching TRBD1. CDR1 is DFQATT, CDR2 SNEGSKA, per germline (reference sequence). The CDR3 has 13 amino acids.

This clonotype was detected a few times. J is TRBJ2-5 and V is TRBV18; D unclear. The DNA end is a closer match to TRBJ2-7, so the J assignment may be wrong. Germline lookup yields CDR1 KGHSH and CDR2 LQKENI. CDR3 length: 15 residues. The CDR3 reads CASSPEVSSPYEQYF. The CDR3 nucleotides read TGTGCCAGCTCACCCGAGGTTTCTTCCCCCTACGAGCAGTACTTC.

This clonotype occurred a few times. The rearrangement uses TRBV12-5 and TRBJ1-1; 8 bases agree with TRBD1. CDR3 size: 17 residues. V dropped 0 bases and J dropped 1; count of bases not matched to a gene: 7. CDR1 is LGHNT and CDR2 is FRNRAP in the germline V gene. CDR3 amino acids: CASGLVPTGTGNTEAFF. CDR3 coding DNA: TGTGCTAGTGGTTTGGTTCCAACGGGGACAGGGAACACTGAAGCTTTCTTT.

This chain connects TRBV7-9 to TRBJ2-7; D unresolved. In germline, CDR1 is SEHNR, CDR2 FQNEAQ (reference sequence). V lost 5 bases, J lost 6 bases, and 14 bases lay in between. CDR3 length: 13 residues. CDR3 residues: CASSQDQWSEQYF. Written as DNA, the CDR3 is TGTGCCAGCAGCCAGGACCAGTGGTCCGAGCAGTACTTC.

J is TRBJ2-5 and V is TRBV20-1, with 7 bases aligning to TRBD2. V lost 7 bases and J lost 4; bases outside the gene matches: 9. Germline V lookup: CDR1 DFQATT, CDR2 SNEGSKA (reference sequence). The CDR3 is 13 residues long. CDR3 DNA: TGCAGTGGTAGTCCTAGCGGTGCAGAGACCCAGTACTTC. This translates into CSGSPSGAETQYF.

This clonotype was detected only a few times. V gene TRBV27 combines with J gene TRBJ1-1, with 8 bases aligning to TRBD1. From germline, CDR1 is MNHEY and CDR2 SMNVEV (reference sequence). V was pared by 3 bases and J by 4 bases, with 1 base of the junction left unmatched. This CDR3 is 13 amino acids long. The CDR3 sequence: CASSLDRVTEAFF. CDR3 bases: TGTGCCAGCAGTTTGGACAGGGTCACTGAAGCTTTCTTT.

Comments on this clonotype: Possible read error: a much larger clone is one base away. J is TRBJ2-1 and V is TRBV6-6; 8 nucleotides line up with TRBD2. This CDR3 region has 15 residues. Germline lookup yields CDR1 MNHNY and CDR2 SVGAGI (reference sequence). The chain's CDR3 is CASTVSGISYNERFF. The CDR3 nucleotides are TGTGCCAGCACCGTTAGCGGGATCTCCTACAATGAGCGGTTCTTC.

The rearrangement uses TRBV20-1 and TRBJ2-3, with no clear D. Trimming cost V 5 bases and J 4 bases, with 13 bases left between them. The CDR3 is 13 amino acids. CDR1 is DFQATT and CDR2 is SNEGSKA in the germline V gene (reference sequence). The CDR3 protein is CSADFRAPDTQYF. DNA for the CDR3: TGCAGTGCTGATTTTAGGGCCCCAGATACGCAGTATTTT.

This clonotype was seen many times. The V and J genes are TRBV7-9 and TRBJ2-1; 7 bases agree with TRBD2. The CDR3 is 15 residues long. V trimming: 5 bases; J trimming: 3 bases; junction bases outside the gene matches: 7. The germline V gene encodes CDR1 SEHNR and CDR2 FQNEAQ (reference sequence). The CDR3 DNA sequence: TGTGCCAGCAGCATCCCCGGGACTAACTACAATGAGCAGTTCTTC. Translation gives CASSIPGTNYNEQFF.

V gene TRBV12-3 or TRBV12-4 combines with J gene TRBJ2-7, with TRBD1 matching 10 bases. This CDR3 is 17 amino acids long. V trimming: 2 bases; J trimming: 1 base; junction bases outside the gene matches: 8. The CDR3: CASSLWGQGSTSYEQYF. Here the CDR3 DNA reads TGTGCCAGCAGTTTATGGGGACAGGGGTCGACTTCCTACGAGCAGTACTTC.

Many counts were recorded for this clonotype. This rearrangement joins TRBV7-2 to TRBJ2-7, with 9 bases matching TRBD2. V was clipped by 0 bases and J by 0 bases; unmatched bases: 9. The germline CDR1 and CDR2 sequences are SGHTA and FQGNSA. The CDR3 spans 18 residues. The CDR3 region has the DNA TGTGCCAGCAGCTTAGCGGTAGCGGGAGTGACCCGCTCCTACGAGCAGTACTTC. Amino acids: CASSLAVAGVTRSYEQYF.

A few counts support this clonotype. The chain couples TRBV15 to TRBJ2-3; D gene unclear. V shed 6 bases and J shed 8 bases, with 15 bases lying between them. Germline loops: CDR1 LNHNV, CDR2 YYDKDF (reference sequence). This CDR3 is built from 13 residues. CDR3 protein: CATSRPDPGTQYF. DNA of the CDR3: TGTGCCACCAGTAGACCCGACCCCGGTACGCAGTATTTT.